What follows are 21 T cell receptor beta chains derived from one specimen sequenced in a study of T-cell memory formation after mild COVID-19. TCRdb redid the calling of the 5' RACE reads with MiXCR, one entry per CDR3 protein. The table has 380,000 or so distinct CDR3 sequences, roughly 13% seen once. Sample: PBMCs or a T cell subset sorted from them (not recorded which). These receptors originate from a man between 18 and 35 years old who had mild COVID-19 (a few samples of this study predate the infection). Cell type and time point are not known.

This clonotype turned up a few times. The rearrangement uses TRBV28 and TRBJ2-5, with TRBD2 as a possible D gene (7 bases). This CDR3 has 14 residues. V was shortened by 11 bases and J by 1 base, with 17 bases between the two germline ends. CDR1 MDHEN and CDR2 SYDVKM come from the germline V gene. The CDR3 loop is CACRGGGLQETQYF. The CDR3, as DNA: TGTGCCTGCCGCGGCGGGGGCCTCCAAGAGACCCAGTACTTC.

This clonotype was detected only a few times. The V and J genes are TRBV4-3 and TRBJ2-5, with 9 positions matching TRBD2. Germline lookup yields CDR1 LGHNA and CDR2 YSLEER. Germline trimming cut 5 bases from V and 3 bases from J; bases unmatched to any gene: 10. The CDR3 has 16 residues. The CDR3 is CASSGGPGLAKETQYF. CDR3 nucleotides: TGCGCCAGCAGCGGAGGACCGGGACTAGCTAAAGAGACCCAGTACTTC.

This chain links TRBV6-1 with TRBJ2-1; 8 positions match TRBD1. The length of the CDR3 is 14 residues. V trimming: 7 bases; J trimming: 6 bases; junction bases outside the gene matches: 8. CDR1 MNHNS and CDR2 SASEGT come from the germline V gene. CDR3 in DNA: TGTGCCAGCATCCGGGACAGGTCAGGCAATGAGCAGTTCTTC. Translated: CASIRDRSGNEQFF.

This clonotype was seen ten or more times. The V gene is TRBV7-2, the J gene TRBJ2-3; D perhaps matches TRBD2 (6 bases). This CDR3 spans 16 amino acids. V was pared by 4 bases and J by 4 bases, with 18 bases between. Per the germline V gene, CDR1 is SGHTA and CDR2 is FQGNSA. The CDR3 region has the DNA TGTGCCAGCAGCTCTTGGGTTGGCGGGGCTTCAGATACGCAGTATTTT. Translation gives CASSSWVGGASDTQYF.

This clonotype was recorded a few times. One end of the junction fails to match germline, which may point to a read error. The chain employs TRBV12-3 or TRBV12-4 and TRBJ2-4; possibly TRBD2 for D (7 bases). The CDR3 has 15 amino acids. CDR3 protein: CASSLGGGTKNIQYF. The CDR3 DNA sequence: TGTGCCAGCAGCTTAGGCGGGGGCACCAAAAACATTCAGTACTTC.

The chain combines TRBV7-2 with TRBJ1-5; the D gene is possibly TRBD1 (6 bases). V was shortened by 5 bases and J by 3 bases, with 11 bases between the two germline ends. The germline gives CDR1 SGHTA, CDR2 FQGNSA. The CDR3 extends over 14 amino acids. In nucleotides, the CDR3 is TGTGCCAGCAGCCCCGGACAGACCAATCAGCCCCAGCATTTT. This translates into CASSPGQTNQPQHF.

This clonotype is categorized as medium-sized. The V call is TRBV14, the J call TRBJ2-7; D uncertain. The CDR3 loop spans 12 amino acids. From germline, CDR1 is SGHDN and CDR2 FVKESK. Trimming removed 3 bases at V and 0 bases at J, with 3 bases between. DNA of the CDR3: TGTGCCAGCAGCCATAGCTCCTACGAGCAGTACGTC. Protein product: CASSHSSYEQYV.

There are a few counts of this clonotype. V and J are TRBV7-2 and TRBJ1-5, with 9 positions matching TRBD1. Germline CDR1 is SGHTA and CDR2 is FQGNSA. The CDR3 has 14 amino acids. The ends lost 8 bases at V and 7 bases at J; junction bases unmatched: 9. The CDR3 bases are TGTGCCAGCGGGGAACAGGGGGCTTGGCAGCCCCAGCATTTT. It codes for CASGEQGAWQPQHF.

The CDR3 protein is CASSWGQADTEAFF. The CDR3 nucleotides are TGCGCCAGCAGCTGGGGACAGGCGGACACTGAAGCTTTCTTT. The V and J genes are TRBV5-1 and TRBJ1-1, with 8 bases matching TRBD1. V was pared by 3 bases and J by 3 bases, with 4 bases of the junction left unmatched. The germline gives CDR1 SGHRS, CDR2 YFSETQ. There are 14 residues in the CDR3.

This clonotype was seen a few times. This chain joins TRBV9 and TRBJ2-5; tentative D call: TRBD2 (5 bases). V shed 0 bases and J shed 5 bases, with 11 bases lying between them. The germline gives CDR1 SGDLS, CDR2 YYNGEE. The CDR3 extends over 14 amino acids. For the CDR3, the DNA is TGTGCCAGCAGCGTAGTCAGTGGGAGTGAGACCCAGTACTTC. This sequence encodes CASSVVSGSETQYF.

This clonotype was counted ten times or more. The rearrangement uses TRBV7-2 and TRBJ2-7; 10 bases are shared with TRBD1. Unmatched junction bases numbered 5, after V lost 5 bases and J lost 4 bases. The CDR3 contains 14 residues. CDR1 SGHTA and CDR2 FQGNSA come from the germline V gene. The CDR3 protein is CASSAGQGRYEQYF. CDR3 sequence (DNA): TGTGCCAGCAGCGCGGGACAGGGGCGTTACGAGCAGTACTTC.

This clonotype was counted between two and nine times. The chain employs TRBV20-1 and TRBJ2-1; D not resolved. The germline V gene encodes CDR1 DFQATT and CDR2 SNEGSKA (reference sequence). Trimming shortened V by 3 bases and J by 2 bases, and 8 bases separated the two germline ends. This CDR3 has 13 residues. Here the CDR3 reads CSARGPPYNEQFF. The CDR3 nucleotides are TGCAGTGCTAGGGGCCCACCCTACAATGAGCAGTTCTTC.

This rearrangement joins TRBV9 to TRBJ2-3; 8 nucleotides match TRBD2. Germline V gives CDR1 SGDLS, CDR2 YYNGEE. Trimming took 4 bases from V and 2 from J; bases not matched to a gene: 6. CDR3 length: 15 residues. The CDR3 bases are TGTGCCAGCAGCACCACGGGGGGGTCCACAGATACGCAGTATTTT. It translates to CASSTTGGSTDTQYF.

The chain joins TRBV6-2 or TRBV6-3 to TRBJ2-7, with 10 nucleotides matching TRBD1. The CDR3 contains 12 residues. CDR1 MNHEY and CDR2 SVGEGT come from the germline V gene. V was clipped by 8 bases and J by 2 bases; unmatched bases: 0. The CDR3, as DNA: TGTGCCAGCGGGACAGGGGCCTACGAGCAGTACGTC. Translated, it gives CASGTGAYEQYV.

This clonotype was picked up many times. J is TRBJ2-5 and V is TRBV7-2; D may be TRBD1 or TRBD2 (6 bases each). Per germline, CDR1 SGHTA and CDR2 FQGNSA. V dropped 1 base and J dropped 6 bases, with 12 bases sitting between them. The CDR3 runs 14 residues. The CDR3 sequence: CASSLEGGRKTQYF. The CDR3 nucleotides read TGTGCCAGCAGCTTAGAAGGGGGGCGGAAGACCCAGTACTTC.

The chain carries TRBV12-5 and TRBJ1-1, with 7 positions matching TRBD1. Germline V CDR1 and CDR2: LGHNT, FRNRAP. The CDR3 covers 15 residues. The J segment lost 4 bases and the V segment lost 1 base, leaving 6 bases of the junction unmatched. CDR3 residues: CASGLAVAGGTEAFF. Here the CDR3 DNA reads TGTGCTAGTGGTTTGGCAGTTGCAGGGGGCACTGAAGCTTTCTTT.

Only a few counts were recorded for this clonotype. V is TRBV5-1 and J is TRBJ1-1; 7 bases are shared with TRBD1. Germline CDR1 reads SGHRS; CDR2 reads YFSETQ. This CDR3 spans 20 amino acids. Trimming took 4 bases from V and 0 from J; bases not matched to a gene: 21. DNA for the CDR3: TGCGCCAGCAGCGATCCCCTTTTATGGACAGGTGAAGGCATGAACACTGAAGCTTTCTTT. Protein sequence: CASSDPLLWTGEGMNTEAFF.

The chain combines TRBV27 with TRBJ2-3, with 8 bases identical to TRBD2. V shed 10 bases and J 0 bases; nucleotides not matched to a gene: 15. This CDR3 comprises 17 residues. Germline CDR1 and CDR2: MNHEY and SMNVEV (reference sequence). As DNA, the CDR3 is TGTGCCATTTCACGGGGGGGTCTAGCGGAGAGCACAGATACGCAGTATTTT. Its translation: CAISRGGLAESTDTQYF.

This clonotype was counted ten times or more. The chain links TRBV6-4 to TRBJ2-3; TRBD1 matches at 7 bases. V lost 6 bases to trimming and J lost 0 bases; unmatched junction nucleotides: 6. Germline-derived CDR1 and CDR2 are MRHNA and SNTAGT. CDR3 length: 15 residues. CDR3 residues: CASRPGQSSTDTQYF. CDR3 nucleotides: TGTGCCAGCAGGCCGGGACAGAGTAGCACAGATACGCAGTATTTT.

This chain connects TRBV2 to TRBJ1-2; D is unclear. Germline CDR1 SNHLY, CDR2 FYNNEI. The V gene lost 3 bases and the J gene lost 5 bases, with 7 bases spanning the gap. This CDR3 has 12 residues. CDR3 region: CASSEEGYGYTF. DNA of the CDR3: TGTGCCAGCAGTGAGGAGGGTTATGGCTACACCTTC.

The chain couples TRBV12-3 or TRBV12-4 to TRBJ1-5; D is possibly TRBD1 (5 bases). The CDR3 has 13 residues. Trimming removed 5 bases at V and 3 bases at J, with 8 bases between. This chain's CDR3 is CASSPGANQPQHF. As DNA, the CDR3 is TGTGCCAGCAGTCCCGGGGCCAATCAGCCCCAGCATTTT.